This T cell receptor beta chain was sequenced in a study of CD8+ T cells in alopecia areata. Study conclusions and caveats: Higher clonality than in normal scalp was seen in lesional scalp, especially alopecia totalis/universalis.

Sequencing relied on a cDNA template that was reverse transcribed from extracted RNA. Sequenced by immunoSEQ multiplex PCR; TCRdb stores in-frame clones only, minus some. The table lists 150,000 or so clones, around 50% of them singletons. Germline V gene sequence: CDR1 LGHNA, CDR2 YSLEER. The V segment lost 0 bases and the J segment 0 bases; nucleotides outside the gene matches: 5. This CDR3 contains 17 residues. A note on this clone: Its target is not known.

Both peripheral blood and punch biopsies of lesional scalp skin were obtained from patients who had alopecia areata. PBMCs served as the source from which CD4+ and CD8+ T cells were sorted. The clonotype comes from a human donor with alopecia areata. Here the sequenced sample was CD8+ T cells sorted from blood, taken at week 0. The rearrangement joins TRBV4-3 to TRBJ2-1, with 7 bases that match TRBD2. CDR3 nucleotide sequence: TGCGCCAGCAGCCAAGATCGTCCTAGCGGCTCCTACAATGAGCAGTTCTTC. It specifies CASSQDRPSGSYNEQFF.